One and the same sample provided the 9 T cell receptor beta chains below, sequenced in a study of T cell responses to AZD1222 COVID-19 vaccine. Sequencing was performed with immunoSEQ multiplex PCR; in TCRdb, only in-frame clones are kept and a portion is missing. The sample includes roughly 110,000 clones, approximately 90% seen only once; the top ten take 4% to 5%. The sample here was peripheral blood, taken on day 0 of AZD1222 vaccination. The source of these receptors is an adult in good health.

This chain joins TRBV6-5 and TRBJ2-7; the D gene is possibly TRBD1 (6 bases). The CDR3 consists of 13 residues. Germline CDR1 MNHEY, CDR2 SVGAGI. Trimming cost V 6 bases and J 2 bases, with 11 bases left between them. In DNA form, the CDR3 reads TGTGCCAGCAGCCCGGGACACCCCTACGAGCAGTACTTC. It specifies CASSPGHPYEQYF.

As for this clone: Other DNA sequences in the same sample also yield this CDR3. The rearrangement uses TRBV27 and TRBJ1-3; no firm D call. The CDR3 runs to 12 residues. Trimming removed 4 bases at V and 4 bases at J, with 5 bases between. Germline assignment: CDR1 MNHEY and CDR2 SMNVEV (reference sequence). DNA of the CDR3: TGTGCCAGCAGTTCGGGGGGAAACACCATATATTTT. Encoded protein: CASSSGGNTIYF.

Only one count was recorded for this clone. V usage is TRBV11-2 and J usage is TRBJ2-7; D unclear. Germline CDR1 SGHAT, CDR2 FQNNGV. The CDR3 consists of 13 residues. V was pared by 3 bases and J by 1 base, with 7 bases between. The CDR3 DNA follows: TGTGCCAGCAGCTTTCCAGTATCCTACGAGCAGTACTTC. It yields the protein CASSFPVSYEQYF.

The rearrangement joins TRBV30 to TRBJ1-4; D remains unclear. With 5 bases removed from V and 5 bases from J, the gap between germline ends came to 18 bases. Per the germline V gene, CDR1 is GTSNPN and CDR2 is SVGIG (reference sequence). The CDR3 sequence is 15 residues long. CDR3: CAWSIGMGPNEKLFF. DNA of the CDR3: TGTGCCTGGTCAATAGGGATGGGTCCAAATGAAAAACTGTTTTTT.

Written as DNA, the CDR3 is TGCGCCAGCAGCTTGGCACGGGGGACCTCAGATACGCAGTATTTT. It specifies CASSLARGTSDTQYF. J is TRBJ2-3 and V is TRBV5-1; the D gene is possibly TRBD2 (6 bases). The CDR3 length is 15 residues. Looked up from germline, CDR1 is SGHRS and CDR2 is YFSETQ. Trimming stripped 0 bases from V and 4 bases from J, with 12 bases between.

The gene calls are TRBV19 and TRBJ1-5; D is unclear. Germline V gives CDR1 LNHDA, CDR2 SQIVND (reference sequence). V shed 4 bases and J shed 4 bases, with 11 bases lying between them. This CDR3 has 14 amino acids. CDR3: CASSNLGLNQPQHF. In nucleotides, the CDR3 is TGTGCCAGTAGTAATTTGGGGTTGAATCAGCCCCAGCATTTT.

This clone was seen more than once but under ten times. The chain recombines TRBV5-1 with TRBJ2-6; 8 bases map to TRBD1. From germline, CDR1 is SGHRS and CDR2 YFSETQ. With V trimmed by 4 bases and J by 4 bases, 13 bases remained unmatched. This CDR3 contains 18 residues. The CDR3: CASSPSGTGLRGANVLTF. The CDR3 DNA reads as TGCGCCAGCAGCCCCTCCGGGACAGGCCTCAGGGGGGCCAACGTCCTGACTTTC. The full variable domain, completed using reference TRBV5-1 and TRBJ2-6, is KAGVTQTPRYLIKTRGQQVTLSCSPISGHRSVSWYQQTPGQGLQFLFEYFSETQRNKGNFPGRFSGRQFSNSRSEMNVSTLELGDSALYLCASSPSGTGLRGANVLTFGAGSRLTVL.

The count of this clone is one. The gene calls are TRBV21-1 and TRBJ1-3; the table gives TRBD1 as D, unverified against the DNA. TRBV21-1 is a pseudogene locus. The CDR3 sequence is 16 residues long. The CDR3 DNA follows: TGTGCCAGCATAAAACTCCGGGACAGGGGGCGGGACACCATATATTTT. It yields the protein CASIKLRDRGRDTIYF.

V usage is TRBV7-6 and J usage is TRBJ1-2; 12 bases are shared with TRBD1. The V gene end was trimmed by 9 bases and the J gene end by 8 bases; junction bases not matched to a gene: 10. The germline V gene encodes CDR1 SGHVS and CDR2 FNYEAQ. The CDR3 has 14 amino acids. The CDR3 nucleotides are TGTGCCAGTACTCCGGGACAGGGGGCTGGGGGCTACACCTTC. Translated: CASTPGQGAGGYTF. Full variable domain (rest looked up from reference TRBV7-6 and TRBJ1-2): GAGVSQSPRYKVTKRGQDVALRCDPISGHVSLYWYRQALGQGPEFLTYFNYEAQQDKSGLPNDRFSAERPEGSISTLTIQRTEQRDSAMYRCASTPGQGAGGYTFGSGTRLTVV.